This is a list of T cell receptor beta chains from one sample in a study of blood T cell repertoires in COVID-19. Profiling relied on immunoSEQ multiplex PCR, and the TCRdb table lists in-frame clones only, not all of them. This table holds over 150,000 clones, more than 75% found once. Sequenced: peripheral blood. These TCRs come from a young man with COVID-19, enrolled during active disease. The CDR3 runs from the conserved cysteine through the conserved F or W. A D gene is named only where the DNA matches it firmly. Clone size is shown for a subset of rows, as once, few, many or a class of expanded clone.

D gene: .; V gene: TRBV5-1; J gene: TRBJ2-7; clone size: few; CDR3 protein: CASSLGLSSYEQYF; CDR3 DNA: TGCGCCAGCAGCTTGGGACTTAGCTCCTACGAGCAGTACTTC
D gene: .; V gene: TRBV7-7; J gene: TRBJ1-6; clone size: .; CDR3 protein: CASSPGVSSPLHF; CDR3 DNA: TGTGCCAGCAGTCCAGGCGTCTCTTCACCCCTCCACTTT
D gene: TRBD2; V gene: TRBV27; J gene: TRBJ2-7; clone size: .; CDR3 protein: CASSVGTSGRGEQYF; CDR3 DNA: TGTGCCAGCAGTGTCGGGACTAGCGGGAGAGGCGAGCAGTACTTC
D gene: TRBD2; V gene: TRBV7-2; J gene: TRBJ2-7; clone size: .; CDR3 protein: CASSSSGQPGDEQYF; CDR3 DNA: TGTGCCAGCAGCAGTAGCGGGCAGCCGGGGGACGAGCAGTACTTC
D gene: .; V gene: TRBV7-2; J gene: TRBJ1-1; clone size: .; CDR3 protein: CASSSPGTNTEAFF; CDR3 DNA: TGTGCCAGCAGCTCCCCGGGAACAAACACTGAAGCTTTCTTT
D gene: .; V gene: TRBV20-1; J gene: TRBJ2-1; clone size: .; CDR3 protein: CSASRTLIHNEQFF; CDR3 DNA: TGCAGTGCTAGTAGGACTCTAATCCACAATGAGCAGTTCTTC
D gene: .; V gene: TRBV27; J gene: TRBJ2-6; clone size: once; CDR3 protein: CASSWGLPTSGANVLTF; CDR3 DNA: TGTGCCAGCAGTTGGGGCCTCCCGACCTCTGGGGCCAACGTCCTGACTTTC
D gene: TRBD2; V gene: TRBV4-3; J gene: TRBJ2-2; clone size: .; CDR3 protein: CASSQGLGRELFF; CDR3 DNA: TGCGCCAGCAGCCAGGGACTAGGCAGGGAGCTGTTTTTT
D gene: TRBD2; V gene: TRBV9; J gene: TRBJ2-2; clone size: .; CDR3 protein: CASSVAAGRPTGELFF; CDR3 DNA: TGTGCCAGCAGCGTAGCAGCGGGACGGCCAACCGGGGAGCTGTTTTTT
D gene: TRBD2; V gene: TRBV27; J gene: TRBJ2-7; clone size: .; CDR3 protein: CASSLSLAESYEQYF; CDR3 DNA: TGTGCCAGCAGTTTATCACTAGCGGAATCCTACGAGCAGTACTTC
D gene: TRBD1; V gene: TRBV19; J gene: TRBJ2-1; clone size: once; CDR3 protein: CASTQGQGYYNEQFF; CDR3 DNA: TGTGCCAGCACCCAGGGACAGGGCTACTACAATGAGCAGTTCTTC
D gene: .; V gene: TRBV28; J gene: TRBJ2-7; clone size: once; CDR3 protein: CASSRNRGRYEQYF; CDR3 DNA: TGTGCCAGCAGTCGCAATCGGGGAAGATACGAGCAGTACTTC
D gene: TRBD1; V gene: TRBV5-4; J gene: TRBJ1-3; clone size: .; CDR3 protein: CASSRQGERNTIYF; CDR3 DNA: TGTGCCAGCAGCCGACAGGGGGAAAGGAACACCATATATTTT
D gene: .; V gene: TRBV25-1; J gene: TRBJ2-7; clone size: .; CDR3 protein: CASRSSGSYEQYF; CDR3 DNA: TGTGCCAGCAGGAGTTCGGGTTCCTACGAGCAGTACTTC
D gene: TRBD1; V gene: TRBV2; J gene: TRBJ2-7; clone size: once; CDR3 protein: CASSSDRGLDEQYF; CDR3 DNA: TGTGCCAGCAGTTCGGACAGGGGGCTCGACGAGCAGTACTTC
D gene: TRBD2; V gene: TRBV28; J gene: TRBJ2-7; clone size: .; CDR3 protein: CASSFPPFISGRYEQYF; CDR3 DNA: TGTGCCAGCAGTTTCCCCCCGTTTATTAGCGGGAGATACGAGCAGTACTTC
D gene: TRBD2; V gene: TRBV19; J gene: TRBJ2-3; clone size: .; CDR3 protein: CASSLLSGSVPTADTQYF; CDR3 DNA: TGTGCCAGTAGCCTCTTGAGCGGGAGTGTCCCGACGGCAGATACGCAGTATTTT
D gene: .; V gene: TRBV3-1/TRBV3-2; J gene: TRBJ1-1; clone size: .; CDR3 protein: CASSQDLGRDTEAFF; CDR3 DNA: TGTGCCAGCAGCCAAGATCTGGGGAGGGACACTGAAGCTTTCTTT
D gene: .; V gene: TRBV6-5; J gene: TRBJ1-1; clone size: .; CDR3 protein: CASSSRGRMNTEAFF; CDR3 DNA: TGTGCCAGCAGTTCCAGGGGACGCATGAACACTGAAGCTTTCTTT
D gene: .; V gene: TRBV7-8; J gene: TRBJ2-1; clone size: .; CDR3 protein: CASSPPGDPEQFF; CDR3 DNA: TGTGCCAGCAGCCCCCCCGGAGATCCTGAGCAGTTCTTC
D gene: .; V gene: TRBV4-3; J gene: TRBJ2-7; clone size: .; CDR3 protein: CASSQGRAGSYEQYF; CDR3 DNA: TGCGCCAGCAGCCAAGGTAGAGCGGGCTCCTACGAGCAGTACTTC
D gene: .; V gene: TRBV6-2/TRBV6-3; J gene: TRBJ1-5; clone size: .; CDR3 protein: CASSWETGNQPQHF; CDR3 DNA: TGTGCCAGCAGTTGGGAAACAGGGAATCAGCCCCAGCATTTT
D gene: .; V gene: TRBV4-3; J gene: TRBJ2-3; clone size: .; CDR3 protein: CASSRKPVPSDGPDTQYF; CDR3 DNA: TGCGCCAGCAGCCGCAAGCCTGTGCCTAGCGATGGGCCAGATACGCAGTATTTT
D gene: .; V gene: TRBV24-1; J gene: TRBJ1-2; clone size: .; CDR3 protein: CATSGAENYGYTF; CDR3 DNA: TGTGCCACCAGTGGGGCAGAGAACTATGGCTACACCTTC
D gene: TRBD1; V gene: TRBV2; J gene: TRBJ1-5; clone size: .; CDR3 protein: CASSELRTGSNQPQHF; CDR3 DNA: TGTGCCAGCAGTGAGCTGAGGACAGGTAGCAATCAGCCCCAGCATTTT
D gene: TRBD1; V gene: TRBV2; J gene: TRBJ1-6; clone size: .; CDR3 protein: CASRRGQMGSFWNSPLHF; CDR3 DNA: TGTGCCAGCAGAAGGGGACAGATGGGGTCCTTTTGGAATTCACCCCTCCACTTT
D gene: TRBD1; V gene: TRBV29-1; J gene: TRBJ2-7; clone size: .; CDR3 protein: CSVVQGLREQYF; CDR3 DNA: TGCAGCGTGGTACAGGGGTTGCGGGAGCAGTACTTC
D gene: .; V gene: TRBV12-3/TRBV12-4; J gene: TRBJ1-1; clone size: .; CDR3 protein: CASSSYQGEAFF; CDR3 DNA: TGTGCCAGCAGTTCCTACCAGGGTGAAGCTTTCTTT
D gene: TRBD1; V gene: TRBV19; J gene: TRBJ1-5; clone size: .; CDR3 protein: CATTGGQGRQPQHF; CDR3 DNA: TGTGCCACCACTGGGGGACAGGGGCGACAGCCCCAGCATTTT
D gene: .; V gene: TRBV28; J gene: TRBJ2-1; clone size: .; CDR3 protein: CASSPAWAGLRNEQFF; CDR3 DNA: TGTGCCAGCAGCCCTGCTTGGGCAGGGCTCCGCAATGAGCAGTTCTTC
D gene: .; V gene: TRBV14; J gene: TRBJ2-1; clone size: .; CDR3 protein: CASSQVLAWNEQFF; CDR3 DNA: TGTGCCAGCAGCCAAGTCTTAGCTTGGAATGAGCAGTTCTTC
D gene: .; V gene: TRBV27; J gene: TRBJ1-2; clone size: .; CDR3 protein: CASSLAGAPDGYTF; CDR3 DNA: TGTGCCAGCAGTTTGGCAGGGGCGCCGGATGGCTACACCTTC
D gene: TRBD2; V gene: TRBV11-2; J gene: TRBJ2-7; clone size: .; CDR3 protein: CASSGTSGRVRTYEQYF; CDR3 DNA: TGTGCCAGCAGCGGGACTAGCGGGAGAGTAAGGACCTACGAGCAGTACTTC